Listed below are T cell receptor beta chains from one sample, sequenced in a study of control samples from healthy donors and cancer patients. Some clones are missing from TCRdb's copy, which holds only in-frame ones; the method was immunoSEQ multiplex PCR. The sample lists more than 80,000 clones, approximately 95% occurring once. Sequenced input: blood. The source of these receptors is a man younger than 35 in good health. The CDR3 runs from the conserved cysteine through the conserved F or W. D genes are given only for firm matches. The listing skips clone size in some rows; elsewhere it reads once, few, many or a size class.

clone_size j_call d_call cdr3_length v_call cdr3_nt cdr3_aa
- TRBJ1-2 - 14 TRBV2 TGTGCCAACTCCCGGGACCCCCTGGCGGGAGGCTACACCTTC CANSRDPLAGGYTF
- TRBJ2-4 TRBD1 14 TRBV4-1 TGCGCCAGCAGCCCCCGGACAGGCAAAAACATTCAGTACTTC CASSPRTGKNIQYF
- TRBJ2-3 TRBD1 17 TRBV9 TGTGCCAGCAGCGCCCGGGACAGGGGGATTTTTACAGATACGCAGTATTTT CASSARDRGIFTDTQYF
- TRBJ1-3 TRBD1 17 TRBV18 TGTGCCAGCTCAGCGACAGGGGGCCTCTTCTCTGGAAACACCATATATTTT CASSATGGLFSGNTIYF
- TRBJ1-2 TRBD1 15 TRBV19 TGTGCCAGTAGTACCAGATGGGGACAGAACTATGGCTACACCTTC CASSTRWGQNYGYTF
once TRBJ1-6 - 13 TRBV5-1 TGCGCCAGCAGCTTGAAAGGGCGATCACCCCTCCACTTT CASSLKGRSPLHF
once TRBJ1-2 - 12 TRBV30 TGTGCCTGGAGGATACAGGGTAATGGCTACACCTTC CAWRIQGNGYTF
- TRBJ2-7 - 13 TRBV29-1 TGCAGCGTCGGCTCTCCTTCGGAGTTCGAGCAGTACTTC CSVGSPSEFEQYF
- TRBJ1-6 - 18 TRBV6-2/TRBV6-3 TGTGCCAGCAGTTACTCGATAGGCCGCAGCTCCTATAATTCACCCCTCCACTTT CASSYSIGRSSYNSPLHF
- TRBJ2-1 TRBD2 17 TRBV13 TGTGCCAGCAGCCCTCCATCCAGGGGACTAGCGGACAATGAGCAGTTCTTC CASSPPSRGLADNEQFF
- TRBJ1-2 - 15 TRBV6-5 TGTGCCAGCAGTTACTCCGGGGGCTTGGGGGGTGGCTACACCTTC CASSYSGGLGGGYTF
- TRBJ2-7 TRBD2 20 TRBV5-1 TGCGCCAGCAGCTTTACCCTACTAGCGGGAGAACCAAGGGCGTCCTACGAGCAGTACTTC CASSFTLLAGEPRASYEQYF
- TRBJ2-7 - 15 TRBV6-5 TGTGCCAGCATCGGCACCAGCGGAAGCTCCTACGAGCAGTACTTC CASIGTSGSSYEQYF
once TRBJ2-7 - 14 TRBV6-5 TGTGCCAGCTCGTGGACAGCCGACTCCTACGAGCAGTACTTC CASSWTADSYEQYF
- TRBJ1-2 - 13 TRBV6-1 TGTGCCAGCAGTGATGTACAAAACTATGGCTACACCTTC CASSDVQNYGYTF
- TRBJ2-5 TRBD1 17 TRBV7-2 TGTGCCAGCAGCTTAGTTACGGACAGGGGGCGCCGCGAGACCCAGTACTTC CASSLVTDRGRRETQYF
- TRBJ2-7 TRBD2 16 TRBV5-6 TGTGCCAGCAGCCGTCTCCCCGGACTAGCAAGGTACGAGCAGTACTTC CASSRLPGLARYEQYF
- TRBJ2-1 - 13 TRBV9 TGTGCCAGCAGCAGGGGTAGCTACAATGAGCAGTTCTTC CASSRGSYNEQFF
- TRBJ1-1 - 14 TRBV9 TGTGCCAGCAGCGTAGAGGGGGAGGCCACTGAAGCTTTCTTT CASSVEGEATEAFF
- TRBJ1-2 - 13 TRBV5-1 TGCGCCAGCAGCTTAGCCCCCCGGGATGGCTACACCTTC CASSLAPRDGYTF
- TRBJ1-2 TRBD1 16 TRBV30 TGTGCCTGGACGGTGGTCTTAGGGGGCGCCAGAAATGGCTACACCTTC CAWTVVLGGARNGYTF
- TRBJ1-6 TRBD1 16 TRBV18 TGTGCCAGCTCACCCGTCCGGGACAGGTATAATTCACCCCTCCACTTT CASSPVRDRYNSPLHF
- TRBJ1-1 TRBD1 16 TRBV19 TGTGCCAGTAGTATAGTTTGGACAGGGGGAAACACTGAAGCTTTCTTT CASSIVWTGGNTEAFF
- TRBJ2-3 TRBD1 16 TRBV7-2 TGTGCCAGCAGCCACGCCGGGACAGGGGGACCAGATACGCAGTATTTT CASSHAGTGGPDTQYF
- TRBJ2-3 - 13 TRBV5-1 TGCGCCAGCAGCTTGGAAGCCACAGATACGCAGTATTTT CASSLEATDTQYF
- TRBJ1-2 - 15 TRBV7-2 TGTGCCAGCAGCTCCCGAGCTCAGGTAGTCTATGGCTACACCTTC CASSSRAQVVYGYTF
- TRBJ2-4 - 15 TRBV4-1 TGCGCCAGCAGCCACCTACCCTTAGCCAAAAACATTCAGTACTTC CASSHLPLAKNIQYF
few TRBJ2-7 TRBD1 15 TRBV5-6 TGTGCCAGCAGCTCAGAACCGGGACAGTCCTACGAGCAGTACTTC CASSSEPGQSYEQYF
- TRBJ1-1 - 15 TRBV4-1 TGCGCCAGCAGCCCCCCTGGCACGTGGAACACTGAAGCTTTCTTT CASSPPGTWNTEAFF
- TRBJ2-3 - 14 TRBV18 TGTGCCAGCTCAGACAGGGACTCAACAGATACGCAGTATTTT CASSDRDSTDTQYF
- TRBJ1-2 - 18 TRBV28 TGTGCCAGCAGTCTAAATTTTAACATCGACGGAAACAGCTATGGCTACACCTTC CASSLNFNIDGNSYGYTF
- TRBJ2-5 - 14 TRBV15 TGTGCCACCAGGAAGTCGGCGGCTCAAGAGACCCAGTACTTC CATRKSAAQETQYF
- TRBJ2-7 - 13 TRBV12-3/TRBV12-4 TGTGCCAGCAGCATGGACAGAGCCTACGAGCAGTACTTC CASSMDRAYEQYF
- TRBJ1-3 - 17 TRBV23-1 TGCGCCAGCAGTCAAACGTGTCGGGGTTCACCTGGAAACACCATATATTTT CASSQTCRGSPGNTIYF
- TRBJ1-4 - 15 TRBV10-3 TGTGCCATCAGTGATGGGCAGGCTTATAATGAAAAACTGTTTTTT CAISDGQAYNEKLFF
few TRBJ2-7 - 11 TRBV20-1 TGCAGTGCTAGAGATGAACCTGTTGAGTACTTC CSARDEPVEYF
- TRBJ2-3 TRBD2 14 TRBV5-5 TGTGCCAGCAGCTTCATAGCGGGAGCAGATACGCAGTATTTT CASSFIAGADTQYF
once TRBJ1-3 - 17 TRBV4-2 TGTGCCAGCAGCCAAGATCCCCCGGGGGGGTCTGGAAACACCATATATTTT CASSQDPPGGSGNTIYF
- TRBJ1-2 - 13 TRBV10-3 TGTGCCATCAGTGAGTCCGTAAAGAATGGCTACACCTTC CAISESVKNGYTF
- TRBJ2-1 - 16 TRBV7-2 TGTGCCAGCAGCTTGAGGAGGCAGGGGACTAACAATGAGCAGTTCTTC CASSLRRQGTNNEQFF
- TRBJ2-3 TRBD1 15 TRBV24-1 TGTGCCACCAGTGCGGGACAGACACTTACAGATACGCAGTATTTT CATSAGQTLTDTQYF
- TRBJ1-1 - 16 TRBV4-1 TGCGCCAGCAGCCATCCTACGGACGGGAAGAGCACTGAAGCTTTCTTT CASSHPTDGKSTEAFF
- TRBJ1-1 - 14 TRBV7-6 TGTGCCAGCAGCTTAGCCCTGGACGATCCGGTGGCTTTCTTT CASSLALDDPVAFF
- TRBJ1-4 TRBD1 16 TRBV7-6 TGTGCCAGCAGCTTAGCGCTCACAGGGGGCCCTGAAAAACTGTTTTTT CASSLALTGGPEKLFF
- TRBJ2-2 TRBD2 18 TRBV9 TGTGCCAGCAGCGTGCCTAGCGGGAGGGCCGCGTTCACCGGGGAGCTGTTTTTT CASSVPSGRAAFTGELFF
- TRBJ1-5 TRBD1 19 TRBV30 TGTGCCGGGAAACGCGGAGAAAGGATAGGGGGCGATGGCAATCAGCCCCAGCATTTT CAGKRGERIGGDGNQPQHF
- TRBJ2-7 TRBD1 17 TRBV30 TGTGCCTGGAGTCCAATTATTCCGGGACAGGGAGGCTACGAGCAGTACTTC CAWSPIIPGQGGYEQYF
- TRBJ1-1 - 13 TRBV19 TGTGCCAGTAGTATGACCGCGAACACTGAAGCTTTCTTT CASSMTANTEAFF
- TRBJ2-3 - 11 TRBV5-1 TGCGCCAGCAGCTTGGATGGTACGCAGTATTTT CASSLDGTQYF
- TRBJ1-2 TRBD1 16 TRBV2 TGTGCCAGCAGTGACCCACAGGGGTCGGGGAACTATGGCTACACCTTC CASSDPQGSGNYGYTF
- TRBJ1-2 - 15 TRBV7-2 TGTGCCAGCAGCGCCGAATCGGGGGGAAAATATGGCTACACCTTC CASSAESGGKYGYTF
once TRBJ1-2 - 14 TRBV3-1/TRBV3-2 TGTGCCAGCAGCCAAGATGTCAGCACCTATGGCTACACCTTC CASSQDVSTYGYTF
- TRBJ2-7 - 14 TRBV30 TGTGCCTGGAGTGCCCCCGACGGGGTCCGCGAGCAGTACTTC CAWSAPDGVREQYF
- TRBJ2-1 TRBD2 14 TRBV7-9 TGTGCCAGCAGCTCTAGCGGGAGGGGTAATGAGCAGTTCTTC CASSSSGRGNEQFF
- TRBJ1-4 - 15 TRBV11-2 TGTGCCAGCAGCTTAGCGCGGGCAACTAATGAAAAACTGTTTTTT CASSLARATNEKLFF
- TRBJ2-1 TRBD2 17 TRBV14 TGTGCCAGCAGCCAAGAGCCTGGCGGGAGCTCCTACAATGAGCAGTTCTTC CASSQEPGGSSYNEQFF
- TRBJ1-1 - 16 TRBV5-1 TGCGCCAGCAGCTTGGCCGTTTATCAGGGGAACACTGAAGCTTTCTTT CASSLAVYQGNTEAFF
- TRBJ2-5 - 10 TRBV11-2 TGTGCCAGCGGGCAAGAGACCCAGTACTTC CASGQETQYF
- TRBJ2-1 TRBD2 16 TRBV27 TGTGCCAGCAGTTTCTTGAGAGCGGGGGCCGACAATGAGCAGTTCTTC CASSFLRAGADNEQFF